This entry concerns a single TCR beta chain. Its antigen is undetermined. This may come from a read error, since a much larger clone is one base off. Sorting isolated naive CD8 T cells as CD8+CD4-CCR7+CD45RA+ events. The CDR3 consists of 16 residues. Germline lookup yields CDR1 SNHLY and CDR2 FYNNEI. Listed TCR primers, together with previously described methods, were used for the bulk TCR libraries. TCRdb passed the PCR reads through MiXCR, listing each CDR3 protein once. The repertoire holds some 91,000 distinct CDR3 sequences, with 24% as singletons. These data come from a study of molecular identifiers for immune sequencing clone quantification. Study observations and caveats: In a background of approximately 1 million naive cells, spiked Jurkat TCR RNA from one cell was reportedly detectable. Clones that had above 20 RNA copies took up over 97% of effector molecules but under 1% in naive cells.

The sequenced material came from naive CD8+ T cells from blood, with Jurkat cell RNA spiked in. The subset here: FACS-sorted CD8+CD4-CCR7+CD45RA+ naive T cells. The receptor comes from a human donor in good health. Some libraries in this study had Jurkat cell RNA spiked in. The chain is built from TRBV2 and TRBJ2-1; D might be TRBD1 (5 bases). CDR3 DNA: TGTACCAGCAGTGAATTGGACATAGGCCCTACATGGGAGCAGTTCTTC. It is translated as CTSSELDIGPTWEQFF.